This is a list of T cell receptor beta chains from one sample in a study of Ad26.COV2.S vaccination and SARS-CoV-2 variants. Produced via immunoSEQ multiplex PCR; TCRdb's table is partial and in-frame only. The sample lists approximately 480,000 clones, around 88% seen once, with 10% to 15% in the top ten. The specimen comprised peripheral blood, sampled in a trial of Ad26.COV2.S vaccine versus placebo. Receptors were obtained from a person aged 18-60 years who received the Ad26.COV2.S COVID-19 vaccine or a placebo. The CDR3 runs from the conserved cysteine through the conserved F or W. Fields, in order: clone size, J gene, V gene, D gene, CDR3 DNA, CDR3 protein. D genes are given only for firm matches. Size is omitted from some rows. Given values are once, few, many or a class for expanded clones.

>NA|TRBJ1-6|TRBV30|TRBD1
TGTGCCTGCCCCGGGACAGGCCAGTCGACCCTCCACTTT
CACPGTGQSTLHF
>NA|TRBJ2-1|TRBV7-9|NA
TGTGCCAGCAGCTCGTTGGGGTCACCAGCCAATGAGCAGTTCTTC
CASSSLGSPANEQFF
>NA|TRBJ1-4|TRBV6-6|NA
TGTGCCAGCAAGGGCCAGGGAGGTGAAAAACTGTTTTTT
CASKGQGGEKLFF
>few|TRBJ1-5|TRBV28|TRBD1
TGTGCCAGCAGCAACCCGACAGGGGGGAGTCAGCCCCAGCATTTT
CASSNPTGGSQPQHF
>many|TRBJ1-5|TRBV28|NA
TGTGCCAGCAGCTCCCTTTTAGGAAGCAATCAGCCCCAGCATTTT
CASSSLLGSNQPQHF
>once|TRBJ2-3|TRBV6-5|TRBD2
TGTGCCAGCAGCCTCGCCGAGCGGGAGGAGTATTTT
CASSLAEREEYF
>NA|TRBJ2-6|TRBV29-1|NA
TGCAGCGTTAAAACGACAGGCACCTCCGCTGGGGCCAACGTCCTGACTTTC
CSVKTTGTSAGANVLTF
>NA|TRBJ2-5|TRBV4-3|TRBD2
TGCGCCAGCAGCCAACATGTGTTTAGGGGAGGGCCGTCAGAGACCCAGTACTTC
CASSQHVFRGGPSETQYF
>NA|TRBJ2-6|TRBV6-5|NA
TGTGCCAGCAGTCCCAGGGCGGGTGGGGCCAACGTCCTGACTTTC
CASSPRAGGANVLTF
>NA|TRBJ1-3|TRBV19|NA
TGTGCCAGTAGTCTCCCCGGCGTCCCGTCTGGAAACACCATATATTTT
CASSLPGVPSGNTIYF
>NA|TRBJ2-3|TRBV5-4|NA
TGTGCCAGCAGCCCTCTATTGGGTACGCAGTATTTT
CASSPLLGTQYF
>NA|TRBJ1-1|TRBV7-9|NA
TGTGCCAGCAGCTTAGGCCGGCGAGACACTGAAGCTTTCTTT
CASSLGRRDTEAFF
>NA|TRBJ2-3|TRBV19|TRBD2
TGTGCCAGTAGGGGGACTAGCGGGAGAAGAGATACGCAGTATTTT
CASRGTSGRRDTQYF
>NA|TRBJ2-1|TRBV5-4|NA
TGTGCCAGCAGCTTGGGGGGGGCCAGCTCCTACAATGAGCAGTTCTTC
CASSLGGASSYNEQFF
>once|TRBJ2-4|TRBV7-2|NA
TGTGCCAGCAGCTTCCAGGGATTGGACCGAAACATTCAGTACTTC
CASSFQGLDRNIQYF
>NA|TRBJ1-1|TRBV7-7|NA
TGTGCCAGCAGCTTAGAATGGGGGACTGAAGCTTTCTTT
CASSLEWGTEAFF
>NA|TRBJ2-2|TRBV7-2|NA
TGTGCCAGCAGCCGTGACAGCTCGAACACCGGGGAGCTGTTTTTT
CASSRDSSNTGELFF
>NA|TRBJ2-2|TRBV7-3|NA
TGTGCCAGCACCGCAATCCCCGGGAACACCGGGGAGCTGTTTTTT
CASTAIPGNTGELFF
>NA|TRBJ2-5|TRBV19|NA
TGTGCCAGTAGTATAGGTCCGGGGCGGGAGACCCAGTACTTC
CASSIGPGRETQYF
>once|TRBJ1-5|TRBV30|NA
TGTGCCTGGAGTGATAGGGGGGATCAGCCCCAGCATTTT
CAWSDRGDQPQHF
>NA|TRBJ2-7|TRBV5-6|NA
TGTGCCAGCAGCCCCGGGTCTTCCTATAACTACGAGCAGTACTTC
CASSPGSSYNYEQYF
>NA|TRBJ2-3|TRBV19|TRBD1
TGTGCCAGTAGCCGACAGGGATACACAGATACGCAGTATTTT
CASSRQGYTDTQYF
>NA|TRBJ2-1|TRBV5-1|TRBD1
TGCGCCAGCAGCCCACCGGGACAGGGGTACAATGAGCAGTTCTTC
CASSPPGQGYNEQFF
>NA|TRBJ1-5|TRBV6-2/TRBV6-3|NA
TGTGCCAGCAGTTTGCAGGGGCCGGGGCCCCAGCATTTT
CASSLQGPGPQHF
>NA|TRBJ2-1|TRBV2|TRBD2
TGTGCCAGCAGGCGACTAGCGATCCACCTAAACAATGAGCAGTTCTTC
CASRRLAIHLNNEQFF
>once|TRBJ2-2|TRBV5-1|TRBD2
TGCGCCAGCAGCTCTGCTAGCGGGAGTCCCGGGGAGCTGTTTTTT
CASSSASGSPGELFF
>NA|TRBJ2-7|TRBV29-1|NA
TGCAGCGTTATTGAGGGGTTCAGCTCCTACGAGCAGTACTTC
CSVIEGFSSYEQYF
>NA|TRBJ1-1|TRBV11-2|NA
TGTGCCAGCAGCCACCCGGCGGCAATGACTGAAGCTTTCTTT
CASSHPAAMTEAFF
>NA|TRBJ2-3|TRBV27|NA
TGTGCCAGCAGTTTGCGATTTCCAGGGGCTAGCACAGATACGCAGTATTTT
CASSLRFPGASTDTQYF
>NA|TRBJ2-1|TRBV5-1|NA
TGCGCCAGCAGCTTGTGGCCTCGGCCGGCGCCCTTCTTC
CASSLWPRPAPFF
>NA|TRBJ1-1|TRBV28|NA
TGTGCCAGCAGTTTATTTTTACCAGGGGCTGGCACTGAAGCTTTCTTT
CASSLFLPGAGTEAFF
>NA|TRBJ2-1|TRBV5-4|NA
TGTGCCAGCAGCTTGACGGCCGCGGATGAGCAGTTCTTC
CASSLTAADEQFF
>NA|TRBJ1-5|TRBV6-5|NA
TGTGCCAGCAGTACAGGGAGGGTCAGTCAGCCCCAGCATTTT
CASSTGRVSQPQHF
>NA|TRBJ2-1|TRBV5-4|NA
TGTGCCAGCAGCTTGGAAGGACAGAGCGCCTACAATGAGCAGTTCTTC
CASSLEGQSAYNEQFF
>NA|TRBJ1-1|TRBV5-6|NA
TGTGCCAGCAGCTTGGGACGTATCATGAACACTGAAGCTTTCTTT
CASSLGRIMNTEAFF
>NA|TRBJ1-5|TRBV19|TRBD1
TGTGCCAGCGAGGACAGGGGTGATCAGCCCCAGCATTTT
CASEDRGDQPQHF
>NA|TRBJ1-1|TRBV29-1|TRBD1
TGCAGCGTTGAAGATGGGGTGGGACAGGGATCAGCTTTCTTT
CSVEDGVGQGSAFF
>NA|TRBJ2-7|TRBV5-6|TRBD2
TGTGCCAGCACTTCAGGACTAGCGGGAAACGAGCAGTACTTC
CASTSGLAGNEQYF
>NA|TRBJ2-5|TRBV20-1|NA
TGCAGTGCTAGTGGGGGACTGGGGGTTTCCCAAGAGACCCAGTACTTC
CSASGGLGVSQETQYF
>many|TRBJ2-2|TRBV19|NA
TGTGCCAGTAGTATAGCTACAGGTAACACCGGGGAGCTGTTTTTT
CASSIATGNTGELFF
>once|TRBJ1-5|TRBV19|TRBD1
TGTGCCAGTAACTCGGGACAGGCGTTAACGGCCCCGCGGCCCCAGCATTTT
CASNSGQALTAPRPQHF
>NA|TRBJ1-5|TRBV6-5|NA
TGTGCCAGCCGGGGGGCCCTTCTAAATCAGCCCCAGCATTTT
CASRGALLNQPQHF
>NA|TRBJ2-1|TRBV10-3|TRBD2
TGTGCCTCAGTTCCGGGGGGCTCCTACAATGAGCAGTTCTTC
CASVPGGSYNEQFF
>NA|TRBJ2-7|TRBV29-1|TRBD1
TGCAGCGCCACGGGAATCAGGGAGGACAGGGGCGGCTACGAGCAGTACTTC
CSATGIREDRGGYEQYF
>NA|TRBJ2-1|TRBV10-3|NA
TGTGCCATCAGTGAGTCCTGGGGAGGCGATGAGCAGTTCTTC
CAISESWGGDEQFF
>once|TRBJ2-3|TRBV9|TRBD2
TGTGCCAGCAGCCTAATAATTAGCGGGAGCGGCACAGATACGCAGTATTTT
CASSLIISGSGTDTQYF
>NA|TRBJ1-1|TRBV28|NA
TGTGCCAGCAGTCCCGGATGGGGGTACACTGAAGCTTTCTTT
CASSPGWGYTEAFF
>NA|TRBJ2-7|TRBV9|TRBD2
TGTGCCAGCAGCGTCGGGACTAGCGGTGAGCAGTACTTC
CASSVGTSGEQYF
>NA|TRBJ2-7|TRBV15|TRBD2
TGTGCCACCAGCAATGCGGGAGGGATATACGAGCAGTACTTC
CATSNAGGIYEQYF
>once|TRBJ1-1|TRBV30|NA
TGTGCCTGGAGGCAGAACACTGAAGCTTTCTTT
CAWRQNTEAFF
>NA|TRBJ2-1|TRBV19|NA
TGTGCCAGTAGACAAGGGCCGGCGGGGGAGCAGTTCTTC
CASRQGPAGEQFF
>once|TRBJ2-2|TRBV28|TRBD2
TGTGCCAGCAGTTGGGCGGGGGTCACCGGGGAGCTGTTTTTT
CASSWAGVTGELFF